This T cell receptor beta chain is drawn from a study of a mutant IDH1 vaccine in newly diagnosed glioma. As for the study in general: Sex among treated patients split around 60% male, roughly 40% female; mean age was roughly 40 years. Most patients had radiochemotherapy with temozolomide before enrollment; others had one alone. Study conclusions and caveats: A vaccine-induced immune response developed in about 93% of the patients.

Germline V gene data show CDR1 as KGHSH and CDR2 as LQKENI. V lost 6 bases and J lost 3; bases outside the gene matches: 7. The CDR3 is 14 amino acids. Assay: immunoSEQ multiplex PCR; the TCRdb copy retains only in-frame clones and omits some. The table shows some 25,000 clones, with about four fifths occurring only once. Worth noting for this clone: The antigen remains unidentified.

Specified time point: week 47, end of study. Every single dose of the vaccine, 300 ug of mutant IDH1 20-mer peptide, came with topical imiquimod. At weeks 1, 3, 5, 7, 11, 15, 19 and 23, patients received a vaccination, eight in all. The clonotype comes from a man between 40 and 49 years old with glioma. Some clones in this sample may be carry-over from other donors' samples. The sample here was PBMCs, taken from a glioma patient whose treatment included an IDH1 peptide vaccine. V usage is TRBV18 and J usage is TRBJ2-7, with TRBD1 identical over 8 bases. Written as DNA, the CDR3 is TGTGCCAGCTCGCTGGCCGGGACAGGCTACGAGCAGTACTTC. As protein: CASSLAGTGYEQYF.